The next 21 T cell receptor beta chains were all read from a single sample in a study of T cells after yellow fever vaccination. Each CDR3 protein is one row after TCRdb ran MiXCR on the 5' RACE reads. The sample yields around 350,000 distinct CDR3 sequences, around a tenth seen once. The sequencing used PBMCs, collected on the day of the first yellow fever vaccination. These receptors came from a man younger than 30 who received the YFV17D yellow fever vaccine.

This chain links TRBV7-2 with TRBJ2-7; 10 bases align to TRBD2. The CDR3 runs 15 residues. The V segment lost 3 bases and the J segment 2 bases; nucleotides outside the gene matches: 4. CDR1 is SGHTA, CDR2 FQGNSA, per germline. For the CDR3, the DNA is TGTGCCAGCAGCTTGACTAGCGGGTCCGCCTACGAGCAGTACGTC. Its translation is CASSLTSGSAYEQYV.

This clonotype appeared a few times. The CDR3 sequence is CASSLLPKVSGGAIYNEQFF. The DNA of the CDR3 is TGTGCCAGCAGTCTTCTCCCGAAGGTCAGCGGGGGGGCCATATACAATGAGCAGTTCTTC. The chain combines TRBV11-2 with TRBJ2-1, with 10 bases lining up with TRBD2. The CDR3 is 20 amino acids. Germline CDR1 reads SGHAT; CDR2 reads FQNNGV. The ends lost 6 bases at V and 4 bases at J; junction bases unmatched: 21.

The CDR3: CSVEGRENKRCQYF. The CDR3 region has the DNA TGCAGCGTTGAGGGCAGGGAAAACAAGAGATGCCAGTACTTC. The J gene is TRBJ2-5, the V gene TRBV29-1, with D possibly being TRBD1 (5 bases). The germline CDR1 and CDR2 sequences are SQVTM and ANQGSEA. Trimming cost V 3 bases and J 10 bases, with 21 bases left between them. This CDR3 is 14 amino acids long.

This rearrangement joins TRBV20-1 to TRBJ1-1; D uncertain. Germline V gives CDR1 DFQATT, CDR2 SNEGSKA (reference sequence). This CDR3 comprises 14 residues. Trimming took off 0 bases at V and 4 bases at J, with 12 bases between the two ends. In nucleotides, the CDR3 is TGCAGTGCTAGAGATTTCCGGGGATCCACTGAAGCTTTCTTT. It encodes CSARDFRGSTEAFF.

On this clonotype: A clone one base away is much larger, so this may be a read error. J is TRBJ1-5 and V is TRBV7-2, with D unclear. This CDR3 is 16 amino acids long. V lost 1 base and J 1 base, leaving 11 bases between the germline ends. CDR1 is SGHTA, CDR2 FQGNSA, per germline. The CDR3 protein is CASSLGVDGSNQPQHF. CDR3 DNA: TGTGCCAGCAGCTTAGGGGTCGACGGGAGCAATCAGCCCCAGCATTTT.

This sequence joins TRBV5-4 and TRBJ2-1; D might be TRBD1 (5 bases). V was cut by 0 bases and J by 9 bases, with 13 bases left in between. The CDR3 spans 14 residues. Germline values: CDR1 SGHNT, CDR2 YYREEE (reference sequence). CDR3 region: CASSLEGLRSEQFF. The CDR3 DNA reads TGTGCCAGCAGCTTGGAGGGGCTGCGTAGTGAGCAGTTCTTC.

This clonotype has ten or more counts. This chain joins TRBV5-1 and TRBJ1-2; 8 bases are a match to TRBD1. The CDR3 runs 12 residues. Germline V lookup: CDR1 SGHRS, CDR2 YFSETQ. The V gene end was trimmed by 3 bases and the J gene end by 10 bases; junction bases not matched to a gene: 5. The CDR3 loop is CASSWGTGDYTF. The CDR3 DNA follows: TGCGCCAGCAGCTGGGGGACAGGAGACTACACCTTC. The full variable domain, completed using reference TRBV5-1 and TRBJ1-2, is KAGVTQTPRYLIKTRGQQVTLSCSPISGHRSVSWYQQTPGQGLQFLFEYFSETQRNKGNFPGRFSGRQFSNSRSEMNVSTLELGDSALYLCASSWGTGDYTFGSGTRLTVV.

The chain carries TRBV6-1 and TRBJ2-2, with 7 bases lining up with TRBD1. CDR3 size: 13 residues. V dropped 8 bases and J dropped 4; count of bases not matched to a gene: 4. Germline lookup yields CDR1 MNHNS and CDR2 SASEGT. CDR3 in DNA: TGTGCCAGCTGGACAGGTCCCACCGGGGAGCTGTTTTTT. Amino acids: CASWTGPTGELFF.

This sequence joins TRBV20-1 and TRBJ1-2, with a possible D match to TRBD1 (6 bases). Germline-derived CDR1 and CDR2 are DFQATT and SNEGSKA (reference sequence). CDR3 length equals 17 residues. V was cut by 6 bases and J by 2 bases, with 25 bases left in between. The CDR3 DNA reads as TGCAGTGCCACCTACTACAGGGTAACAGTTGACAACTATGGCTACACCTTC. Amino acids: CSATYYRVTVDNYGYTF.

The chain combines TRBV4-1 with TRBJ1-6; no firm D call. The CDR3 totals 15 residues. The V end was cut by 4 bases, the J end by 5 bases, with 12 bases between. Germline V CDR1 and CDR2: MGHRA, YSYEKL. DNA of the CDR3: TGCGCCAGCAGCCTGAGGGATTGGGATAATTCACCCCTCCACTTT. This codes for CASSLRDWDNSPLHF.

This clonotype was seen more than once but under ten times. The genes are TRBV20-1 and TRBJ2-3; 10 nucleotides match TRBD2. Per germline, CDR1 DFQATT and CDR2 SNEGSKA (reference sequence). This CDR3 has 14 amino acids. V was clipped by 3 bases and J by 1 base; unmatched bases: 1. CDR3 DNA: TGCAGTGCTAGTGGGACTAGCGGCACAGATACGCAGTATTTT. Amino acids: CSASGTSGTDTQYF.

This rearrangement joins TRBV20-1 to TRBJ2-7; the D is unclear. This CDR3 is 13 amino acids long. Germline lookup yields CDR1 DFQATT and CDR2 SNEGSKA (reference sequence). Between the trimmed V and J ends, which lost 1 base and 2 bases, there was a span of 9 bases. CDR3 residues: CSARGPDAYEQYV. DNA for the CDR3: TGCAGTGCTAGAGGGCCTGACGCCTACGAGCAGTACGTC.

This clonotype was counted between two and nine times. The CDR3 does not close with the conserved phenylalanine or tryptophan, likely indicating a read error. It is unclear where the CDR3 begins or ends on the DNA, so no DNA is shown, and the CDR3 is as TCRdb lists it. V is TRBV7-9 and J is TRBJ2-1; the table's D gene call, TRBD1, was not cross checked with the DNA. Germline V gene data show CDR1 as SEHNR and CDR2 as FQNEAQ (reference sequence). The CDR3 totals 14 residues, both ends included. CDR3 sequence reads: CASSPRAGKGEQGL.

This clonotype has more than one count but fewer than ten. The chain joins TRBV6-1 to TRBJ1-2; no firm D call. CDR1 and CDR2 from the germline V gene are MNHNS and SASEGT. V was shortened by 5 bases and J by 8 bases, with 15 bases between the two germline ends. The CDR3 is 13 amino acids. The CDR3 sequence: CASSREEGGGYTF. The DNA of the CDR3 is TGTGCCAGCAGTCGAGAAGAAGGAGGGGGCTACACCTTC.

V and J are TRBV28 and TRBJ2-7, with no clear D. The CDR3 totals 12 residues. V dropped 7 bases and J dropped 3 bases, with 10 bases sitting between them. Germline V gene data show CDR1 as MDHEN and CDR2 as SYDVKM. Here the CDR3 DNA reads TGTGCCAGCACGTCTAACAACTACGAGCAGTACGTC. Amino acids: CASTSNNYEQYV.

This sequence joins TRBV21-1 and TRBJ1-6; whether TRBD1, the table's D call, matches the DNA was not checked. TRBV21-1 constitutes a pseudogene. The length of the CDR3 is 16 residues. DNA for the CDR3: TGTGCCAGCAGCTCTAAGGGGGCCCCACATAATTCACCCCTCCACTTT. Protein: CASSSKGAPHNSPLHF.

Points on this clonotype: At one end, the junction sequence differs from germline, possibly due to a read error. The genes are TRBV12-3 or TRBV12-4 and TRBJ2-3, with TRBD2 matching 11 bases. The CDR3 length is 18 residues. This CDR3 reads CARSLTSGVRVRIDTQYF. The CDR3 DNA sequence: TGTGCCCGCAGTTTGACTAGCGGGGTCCGCGTCCGAATTGATACGCAGTATTTT.

V usage is TRBV7-2 and J usage is TRBJ2-1; 8 nucleotides align to TRBD2. Germline V gives CDR1 SGHTA, CDR2 FQGNSA. V shed 1 base and J 9 bases; nucleotides not matched to a gene: 5. The CDR3 covers 14 residues. CDR3 coding DNA: TGTGCCAGCAGCTTAGACGGGGGGGCCACTGAGCAGTTCTTC. It yields the protein CASSLDGGATEQFF. The variable domain in full, completed from reference TRBV7-2 and TRBJ2-1, reads GAGVSQSPSNKVTEKGKDVELRCDPISGHTALYWYRQSLGQGLEFLIYFQGNSAPDKSGLPSDRFSAERTGGSVSTLTIQRTQQEDSAVYLCASSLDGGATEQFFGPGTRLTVL.

A few counts support this clonotype. The chain employs TRBV7-3 and TRBJ2-1; 7 bases agree with TRBD1. CDR3 length equals 14 residues. J was trimmed by 7 bases and V by 2 bases; bases with no gene match: 5. Per germline, CDR1 SGHTA and CDR2 FQGTGA. The CDR3 region has the DNA TGTGCCAGCAGCTTAGGGGACAGTGAAAATGAGCAGTTCTTC. Amino acid sequence: CASSLGDSENEQFF.

There are a few counts of this clonotype. The chain couples TRBV24-1 to TRBJ2-1; the D is unclear. The CDR3 loop spans 15 amino acids. Trimming removed 0 bases at V and 4 bases at J, with 9 bases between. Germline V gene lookup returns CDR1 KGHDR and CDR2 SFDVKD. The DNA of the CDR3 is TGTGCCACCAGTGATTTGTCTAGTGGTTACAATGAGCAGTTCTTC. It encodes CATSDLSSGYNEQFF.

This clonotype was seen a few times. In nucleotides, the CDR3 is TGTGCCAGCTCACCACCCGCCGGGACAGGGGGCGTCAAAAACATTCAGTACTTC. Residues: CASSPPAGTGGVKNIQYF. The chain recombines TRBV18 with TRBJ2-4; 12 positions match TRBD1. Unmatched junction bases numbered 6, after V lost 0 bases and J lost 3 bases. This CDR3 has 18 amino acids. Germline CDR1 reads KGHSH; CDR2 reads LQKENI.